This note documents a single T cell receptor beta chain sequence. The protocol was immunoSEQ multiplex PCR, while the TCRdb copy is restricted to in-frame clones and leaves out a portion. Here the sample spans about 68,000 clones, roughly 90% being singletons. The V gene end was trimmed by 2 bases and the J gene end by 4 bases; junction bases not matched to a gene: 19. Germline V CDR1 and CDR2: GTSNPN, SVGIG (reference sequence). The CDR3 is made up of 18 amino acids. This sample stems from a study of chemoradiotherapy in HPV16-positive cancers. The sequence was collected from a human donor with HPV-associated anogenital cancer. The gene calls are TRBV30 and TRBJ1-1, with 7 bases lining up with TRBD1. The sequenced sample was blood, obtained from a patient who underwent chemoradiotherapy. Written as DNA, the CDR3 is TGTGCCTGGAGTAGGTCCTTTGGGACAGCGAGACAGGTCACTGAAGCTTTCTTT. Its translation is CAWSRSFGTARQVTEAFF.